The 26 T cell receptor beta chains in this list originate from one sample, sequenced in a study of control samples from healthy donors and cancer patients. The table came from immunoSEQ multiplex PCR; TCRdb's copy has only in-frame clones and leaves some out. The sample has some 220,000 clones; around 94% are singletons. What was sequenced was blood. All receptors derive from a man between 50 and 59 years old in good health.

This clone was seen a single time. V and J are TRBV2 and TRBJ1-5; TRBD1 matches 9 bases. The germline gives CDR1 SNHLY, CDR2 FYNNEI. The CDR3 is made up of 15 amino acids. V lost 9 bases and J lost 1; bases outside the gene matches: 7. The CDR3 here is CASLLDRGSNQPQHF. CDR3 sequence (DNA): TGTGCCAGTCTCCTAGACAGGGGGAGCAATCAGCCCCAGCATTTT.

This clone was observed once. This chain connects TRBV11-1 to TRBJ2-5; the match to TRBD2 covers 13 bases. The junction had 4 bases not matched to a gene; V was cut back by 4 bases and J by 2 bases. Germline CDR1 is SGHAT and CDR2 is FQDESV (reference sequence). CDR3 length equals 16 residues. In DNA, the CDR3 is TGTGCCAGCAGCTCCTGGACTAGCGGGGGACAAGAGACCCAGTACTTC. Residues: CASSSWTSGGQETQYF.

This clone was seen only a few times. The J gene is TRBJ1-3, the V gene TRBV6-5; tentative D call: TRBD1 (5 bases). Germline V lookup: CDR1 MNHEY, CDR2 SVGAGI. The V and J ends lost 6 bases and 0 bases respectively, with 12 bases between them. The CDR3 is 15 amino acids. CDR3 amino acids: CASSHRQSSGNTIYF. CDR3 sequence (DNA): TGTGCCAGCAGCCACAGGCAAAGCTCTGGAAACACCATATATTTT.

The chain carries TRBV9 and TRBJ2-1; possibly TRBD2 for D (5 bases). V lost 0 bases, J lost 8 bases, and 15 bases lay in between. CDR1 is SGDLS, CDR2 YYNGEE, per germline. This CDR3 comprises 15 residues. CDR3 protein: CASSVDRLGVHEQFF. For the CDR3, the DNA is TGTGCCAGCAGCGTAGATCGCCTGGGAGTCCATGAGCAGTTCTTC. Filled out from reference TRBV9 and TRBJ2-1, the complete variable domain reads DSGVTQTPKHLITATGQRVTLRCSPRSGDLSVYWYQQSLDQGLQFLIQYYNGEERAKGNILERFSAQQFPDLHSELNLSSLELGDSALYFCASSVDRLGVHEQFFGPGTRLTVL.

This chain joins TRBV9 and TRBJ1-1; D remains unclear. CDR3 length: 13 amino acids. Trimming pared 0 bases from V and 3 bases from J, leaving 6 bases between. Per the germline V gene, CDR1 is SGDLS and CDR2 is YYNGEE. CDR3 sequence reads: CASSVDGYTEAFF. As DNA, the CDR3 is TGTGCCAGCAGCGTAGATGGATACACTGAAGCTTTCTTT. The full variable domain, completed using reference TRBV9 and TRBJ1-1, is DSGVTQTPKHLITATGQRVTLRCSPRSGDLSVYWYQQSLDQGLQFLIQYYNGEERAKGNILERFSAQQFPDLHSELNLSSLELGDSALYFCASSVDGYTEAFFGQGTRLTVV.

The rearrangement links TRBV27 to TRBJ2-3; D may be TRBD2 (5 bases). V was cut by 5 bases and J by 4 bases, with 16 bases left in between. The CDR3 contains 15 residues. Germline CDR1 and CDR2: MNHEY and SMNVEV (reference sequence). Here the CDR3 reads CASSLLDAGPDTQYF. CDR3 DNA sequence: TGTGCCAGCAGTCTGCTAGACGCGGGTCCAGATACGCAGTATTTT.

The chain uses TRBV6-5 and TRBJ2-1, with D possibly matching TRBD1 (6 bases). Germline V gives CDR1 MNHEY, CDR2 SVGAGI. The CDR3 length is 14 residues. V lost 7 bases, J lost 8 bases, and 18 bases lay in between. CDR3 sequence reads: CASMEQGSSHEQFF. Here the CDR3 DNA reads TGTGCCAGCATGGAACAGGGATCTTCTCATGAGCAGTTCTTC.

The chain links TRBV5-4 to TRBJ1-2; no reliable D call. CDR1 and CDR2 (germline): SGHNT, YYREEE (reference sequence). Trimming removed 0 bases from V and 0 bases from J, with 9 bases in between. CDR3 length equals 15 residues. In DNA, the CDR3 is TGTGCCAGCAGCTTGGCCCAGATAGCTAACTATGGCTACACCTTC. Amino acids: CASSLAQIANYGYTF.

Here the CDR3 reads CASSEGRRYSTDTQYF. The CDR3 DNA sequence: TGCGCCAGCAGTGAAGGTCGGCGGTACAGCACAGATACGCAGTATTTT. This chain uses TRBV10-1 with TRBJ2-3, with D unclear. Germline-derived CDR1 and CDR2 are WNHNN and SYGVQD (reference sequence). The CDR3 runs to 16 residues. V was cut by 3 bases and J by 0 bases, with 13 bases left in between.

The gene calls are TRBV28 and TRBJ1-2, with unresolved D. Germline CDR1 and CDR2: MDHEN and SYDVKM. CDR3 length: 14 amino acids. Trimming took 3 bases from V and 4 from J, leaving 12 bases between them. The CDR3 spells CASSFPGWLYGYTF. In nucleotides, the CDR3 is TGTGCCAGCAGTTTCCCCGGGTGGCTCTATGGCTACACCTTC.

The chain joins TRBV19 to TRBJ2-7, with a tentative D call TRBD1 (6 bases). The CDR3 is made up of 15 amino acids. Germline CDR1 reads LNHDA; CDR2 reads SQIVND (reference sequence). V was clipped by 6 bases and J by 2 bases, with 17 bases between them. As DNA, the CDR3 is TGTGCCAGTAGCCTCCGACAGGCCTCCCCCTACGAGCAGTACTTC. This encodes CASSLRQASPYEQYF.

The rearrangement links TRBV2 to TRBJ2-1, with 7 bases identical to TRBD2. Germline-derived CDR1 and CDR2 are SNHLY and FYNNEI. The CDR3 runs to 16 residues. V was clipped by 8 bases and J by 1 base; unmatched bases: 11. CDR3 residues: CASQRGASPSYNEQFF. The CDR3 DNA sequence: TGTGCCAGCCAGCGGGGTGCCTCCCCATCCTACAATGAGCAGTTCTTC.

V usage is TRBV4-3 and J usage is TRBJ2-7; D is tentatively TRBD1 or TRBD2 (6 bases each). Germline values: CDR1 LGHNA, CDR2 YSLEER. This CDR3 is built from 14 residues. Trimming cost V 0 bases and J 6 bases, with 12 bases left between them. The CDR3 sequence: CASSQDGGRIEQYF. The CDR3 DNA sequence: TGCGCCAGCAGCCAAGATGGGGGGCGCATCGAGCAGTACTTC.

This chain connects TRBV12-3 or TRBV12-4 to TRBJ1-5; D is uncertain. V lost 6 bases and J 4 bases, leaving 10 bases between the germline ends. The CDR3 has 13 amino acids. For the CDR3, the DNA is TGTGCCAGCAGCCGAGACCGGAATCAGCCCCAGCATTTT. Its protein is CASSRDRNQPQHF.

V gene TRBV6-5 combines with J gene TRBJ2-7; D assignment may be TRBD1 or TRBD2 (5 bases each). The CDR3 contains 14 residues. Trimming removed 6 bases at V and 2 bases at J, with 14 bases between. Germline-derived CDR1 and CDR2 are MNHEY and SVGAGI. The chain's CDR3 is CASRNRGLPYEQYV. CDR3 bases: TGTGCCAGCAGAAACCGGGGCCTTCCCTACGAGCAGTACGTC.

This chain uses TRBV3-1 (or the pseudogene TRBV3-2) with TRBJ2-3, with 8 bases matching TRBD2. The germline gives CDR1 LGHDT, CDR2 YNNKEL (reference sequence). The CDR3 length is 16 residues. V dropped 8 bases and J dropped 7; count of bases not matched to a gene: 17. The CDR3 is CASLRSGGGRGNTQYF. Here the CDR3 DNA reads TGTGCCAGCCTCAGGTCGGGCGGGGGGCGCGGGAATACGCAGTATTTT.

About this clone: Mismatch with germline at one junction end may stem from a read error. CDR3 protein: CARSSGGAGGSADTQYF. The CDR3, as DNA: TGTGCCCGCAGCAGCGGGGGGGCGGGGGGAAGCGCAGATACGCAGTATTTT. The chain recombines TRBV5-6 with TRBJ2-3; 10 bases map to TRBD2. The germline V gene has CDR1 SGHDT and CDR2 YYEEEE. The CDR3 is 17 amino acids.

The chain has TRBV10-3 and TRBJ2-4; TRBD1 agrees at 7 bases. Germline assignment: CDR1 ENHRY and CDR2 SYGVKD. The CDR3 contains 14 residues. The V and J ends lost 2 bases and 6 bases, in that order; junction bases with no gene match: 4. The CDR3 coding sequence is TGTGCCATCAGTGAGGACAGGGTGATAAACATTCAGTACTTC. It encodes CAISEDRVINIQYF.

This chain links TRBV5-1 with TRBJ1-6; possibly TRBD1 for D (6 bases). This CDR3 comprises 14 residues. The V gene's germline CDR1 is SGHRS and CDR2 YFSETQ. Trimming took off 4 bases at V and 4 bases at J, with 9 bases between the two ends. CDR3 region: CASSTTGYNSPLHF. CDR3 nucleotide sequence: TGCGCCAGCAGCACTACAGGGTATAATTCACCCCTCCACTTT. The variable domain in full, with the rest retrieved from reference TRBV5-1 and TRBJ1-6, is KAGVTQTPRYLIKTRGQQVTLSCSPISGHRSVSWYQQTPGQGLQFLFEYFSETQRNKGNFPGRFSGRQFSNSRSEMNVSTLELGDSALYLCASSTTGYNSPLHFGNGTRLTVT.

V usage is TRBV11-2 and J usage is TRBJ1-4; 8 bases agree with TRBD1. The V gene's germline CDR1 is SGHAT and CDR2 FQNNGV. The CDR3 is made up of 15 amino acids. V lost 4 bases, J lost 4 bases, and 5 bases stayed unmatched. CDR3 DNA: TGTGCCAGCAGCTCTGTGACAGGGGATAATGAAAAACTGTTTTTT. Residues: CASSSVTGDNEKLFF.

In this sample, this clone turned up once. The CDR3 loop is CASSLEGGYGYTF. The CDR3 DNA follows: TGTGCCAGCAGCTTAGAGGGGGGTTATGGCTACACCTTC. The V and J genes are TRBV7-2 and TRBJ1-2; TRBD1 is a possible D gene (6 bases). Germline V gene data show CDR1 as SGHTA and CDR2 as FQGNSA. V was cut by 1 base and J by 5 bases, with 8 bases left in between. This CDR3 is built from 13 residues.

This chain connects TRBV5-1 to TRBJ2-7, with no clear D. The CDR3 loop spans 14 amino acids. V was trimmed by 0 bases and J by 1 base, leaving 8 bases between them. CDR1 and CDR2 from the germline V gene are SGHRS and YFSETQ. In DNA form, the CDR3 reads TGCGCCAGCAGCTTGGATTACAGATCCTACGAGCAGTACTTC. Its protein product is CASSLDYRSYEQYF.

The chain links TRBV27 to TRBJ2-2, with D tentatively TRBD1 or TRBD2 (6 bases each). The CDR3 totals 16 residues. Germline V CDR1 and CDR2: MNHEY, SMNVEV (reference sequence). CDR3 coding DNA: TGTGCGAGCCGACGGGACGGGGGCACGAACACCGGGGAGCTGTTTTTT. Protein product: CASRRDGGTNTGELFF.

The V call is TRBV9, the J call TRBJ2-3, with unresolved D. Germline assignment: CDR1 SGDLS and CDR2 YYNGEE. The V and J ends lost 4 bases and 5 bases respectively, with 11 bases between them. This CDR3 contains 13 residues. CDR3 protein: CASSTRMGDTQYF. CDR3 in DNA: TGTGCCAGCAGCACCCGTATGGGAGATACGCAGTATTTT.

CDR3 bases: TGTGCCAGCAGCTTAGCGTTCCGGGGGGGCTCGTTCTTC. This translates into CASSLAFRGGSFF. V gene TRBV7-8 combines with J gene TRBJ2-1, with 8 bases matching TRBD2. CDR3 size: 13 residues. The V gene's germline CDR1 is SGHVS and CDR2 FQNEAQ. Trimming removed 0 bases from V and 15 bases from J; junction bases left unmatched: 7.

The chain employs TRBV9 and TRBJ1-1; tentatively, D is TRBD1 (5 bases). The V end lost 0 bases, the J end lost 1 base, and 10 bases lay between the germline ends. This CDR3 comprises 15 residues. CDR1 is SGDLS, CDR2 YYNGEE, per germline. The CDR3 loop is CASSVDGGTNTEAFF. The CDR3 nucleotides read TGTGCCAGCAGCGTAGATGGGGGGACGAACACTGAAGCTTTCTTT.